Each of the 22 T cell receptor beta chains below was sequenced from the same sample in a study of Graves' ophthalmopathy and Graves' hyperthyroidism. Scientists amplified the TCR beta CDR3 regions from RNA transcripts. HTBI-primed first-round RT-PCR preceded second-round multiplex PCR. TCRdb used MiXCR to reprocess the multiplex PCR reads, holding one entry per CDR3 protein. The data show over 450,000 distinct CDR3 sequences, roughly an eighth seen once. The sample taken for sequencing was blood. The receptors were sampled from a woman younger than 45 with Graves' ophthalmopathy.

This clonotype turned up a few times. The V and J genes are TRBV30 and TRBJ2-7; a possible D gene is TRBD1 (6 bases). Trimming left V 3 bases short and J 0 bases short, with 12 bases between. The length of the CDR3 is 14 residues. From germline, CDR1 is GTSNPN and CDR2 SVGIG (reference sequence). This CDR3 is CAWREETGSYEQYF. CDR3 bases: TGTGCCTGGAGAGAAGAGACAGGCTCCTACGAGCAGTACTTC.

This clonotype was counted many times. V usage is TRBV30 and J usage is TRBJ2-7, with 9 bases fitting TRBD1. Germline CDR1 reads GTSNPN; CDR2 reads SVGIG (reference sequence). V trimming: 4 bases; J trimming: 4 bases; junction bases outside the gene matches: 8. The CDR3 is 14 amino acids. The CDR3 is CAWTSGTGQYEQYF. The DNA for the CDR3 is TGTGCCTGGACGTCCGGGACAGGGCAATACGAGCAGTACTTC.

This clonotype was recorded many times. V and J are TRBV20-1 and TRBJ2-7, with TRBD2 as a possible D gene (6 bases). With 6 bases removed from V and 3 bases from J, the gap between germline ends came to 18 bases. Germline loops: CDR1 DFQATT, CDR2 SNEGSKA (reference sequence). The CDR3 runs to 14 residues. The CDR3 reads CSAPVGGALYEQYF. The CDR3 DNA sequence: TGCAGTGCCCCGGTGGGGGGAGCCCTCTACGAGCAGTACTTC.

The gene calls are TRBV6-1 and TRBJ1-2; D not resolved. The germline V gene has CDR1 MNHNS and CDR2 SASEGT. This CDR3 spans 15 amino acids. Trimming removed 0 bases from V and 4 bases from J, with 12 bases in between. The CDR3: CASSEAPTSGYGYTF. As DNA, the CDR3 is TGTGCCAGCAGTGAAGCCCCCACCTCCGGCTATGGCTACACCTTC.

On this clonotype itself: A junction boundary mismatches the germline segment, possibly from a read error. CDR3 nucleotide sequence: TGTGCCAGCAGTTGGGCGGTGAACACTGAAGCTTGCTTT. It translates to CASSWAVNTEACF. The chain links TRBV6-5 to TRBJ1-1; D uncertain. The germline V gene has CDR1 MNHEY and CDR2 SVGAGI. The CDR3 sequence is 13 residues long.

This clonotype was detected many times. This chain connects TRBV5-1 to TRBJ2-2, with D possibly called TRBD1 or TRBD2 (6 bases each). The CDR3 length is 15 residues. Trimming took 2 bases from V and 5 from J, leaving 13 bases between them. Germline-derived CDR1 and CDR2 are SGHRS and YFSETQ. CDR3 nucleotide sequence: TGCGCCAGCAGCTTAGGGGGGCCGGGGACCGGGGAGCTGTTTTTT. It codes for CASSLGGPGTGELFF.

This clonotype has ten or more counts. The chain is built from TRBV2 and TRBJ1-3; D ambiguous. The CDR3 has 12 residues. Trimming shortened V by 11 bases and J by 1 base, and 9 bases separated the two germline ends. CDR1 SNHLY and CDR2 FYNNEI come from the germline V gene. The CDR3 DNA reads TGTGCCTTGGGCCGGTCTGGAAACACCATATATTTT. This gives the protein CALGRSGNTIYF. The full variable domain, rest sourced from reference TRBV2 and TRBJ1-3, is EPEVTQTPSHQVTQMGQEVILRCVPISNHLYFYWYRQILGQKVEFLVSFYNNEISEKSEIFDDQFSVERPDGSNFTLKIRSTKLEDSAMYFCALGRSGNTIYFGEGSWLTVV.

This clonotype was observed at least ten times. This CDR3 is CASSLYWGSDKTEAFF. Written as DNA, the CDR3 is TGTGCCAGCAGTCTATATTGGGGCTCGGACAAAACTGAAGCTTTCTTT. The chain has TRBV27 and TRBJ1-1; weak D call: TRBD1 (5 bases). V dropped 5 bases and J dropped 5 bases, with 21 bases sitting between them. CDR1 is MNHEY and CDR2 is SMNVEV in the germline V gene (reference sequence). The CDR3 has 16 amino acids.

J is TRBJ1-2 and V is TRBV11-1; the D gene is possibly TRBD1 (6 bases). V shed 3 bases and J shed 4 bases, with 18 bases lying between them. CDR1 and CDR2 (germline): SGHAT, FQDESV (reference sequence). The CDR3 length is 16 residues. The CDR3 DNA reads as TGTGCCAGCAGCTTCAGAGGGATGGGGGCAGCCTATGGCTACACCTTC. As protein: CASSFRGMGAAYGYTF.

Many counts were recorded for this clonotype. The chain combines TRBV28 with TRBJ2-7; 7 bases match TRBD2. There are 14 residues in the CDR3. V lost 2 bases, J lost 3 bases, and 4 bases stayed unmatched. CDR1 is MDHEN and CDR2 is SYDVKM in the germline V gene. CDR3 coding DNA: TGTGCCAGCAGTTTAGGCGGGAGACTCTACGAGCAGTACTTC. Amino acid sequence: CASSLGGRLYEQYF. The full variable domain, with the rest looked up from reference TRBV28 and TRBJ2-7, is DVKVTQSSRYLVKRTGEKVFLECVQDMDHENMFWYRQDPGLGLRLIYFSYDVKMKEKGDIPEGYSVSREKKERFSLILESASTNQTSMYLCASSLGGRLYEQYFGPGTRLTVT.

This clonotype was counted ten times or more. The genes are TRBV9 and TRBJ1-2; 7 positions agree with TRBD1. There are 15 residues in the CDR3. Looked up from germline, CDR1 is SGDLS and CDR2 is YYNGEE. The J segment lost 2 bases and the V segment lost 1 base, leaving 5 bases of the junction unmatched. The chain's CDR3 is CASSVFEGANYGYTF. DNA of the CDR3: TGTGCCAGCAGCGTATTTGAGGGGGCGAACTATGGCTACACCTTC.

This clonotype was seen ten or more times. This chain links TRBV15 with TRBJ2-7; 8 bases line up with TRBD1. J gave up 5 bases and V 3 bases, and 9 bases lay outside the gene matches. The CDR3 contains 15 residues. Germline loops: CDR1 LNHNV, CDR2 YYDKDF (reference sequence). CDR3: CATSRKTGGRHEQYF. CDR3 nucleotides: TGTGCCACCAGCAGGAAAACAGGGGGGAGGCACGAGCAGTACTTC.

This clonotype was seen ten or more times. V and J are TRBV29-1 and TRBJ2-2; TRBD2 agrees at 13 bases. J was trimmed by 5 bases and V by 6 bases; bases with no gene match: 9. This CDR3 region has 16 residues. CDR1 and CDR2 from the germline V gene are SQVTM and ANQGSEA. CDR3 sequence (DNA): TGCAGCGTCGGCAGACTAGCGGGGGGCGGGACCGGGGAGCTGTTTTTT. Translating gives CSVGRLAGGGTGELFF.

This clonotype was observed a few times. This chain links TRBV28 with TRBJ1-5, with no clear D. This CDR3 has 13 residues. V was clipped by 11 bases and J by 5 bases, with 16 bases between them. Germline V CDR1 and CDR2: MDHEN, SYDVKM. CDR3: CAARASLDQPQHF. In nucleotides, the CDR3 is TGTGCCGCCCGGGCCTCTCTCGATCAGCCCCAGCATTTT.

The rearrangement joins TRBV6-1 to TRBJ2-5; D is unclear. The V gene lost 1 base and the J gene lost 7 bases, with 10 bases spanning the gap. The germline CDR1 and CDR2 sequences are MNHNS and SASEGT. The CDR3 spans 13 residues. The CDR3 sequence: CASSEGDARTQYF. In DNA, the CDR3 is TGTGCCAGCAGTGAAGGCGACGCGCGGACCCAGTACTTC.

This clonotype was counted a few times. CDR3 sequence reads: CASSRQGDYTF. The CDR3 region has the DNA TGTGCCAGCAGCCGACAAGGGGACTACACCTTC. The rearrangement links TRBV3-1 to TRBJ1-2; possibly TRBD1 for D (5 bases). Germline V gives CDR1 LGHDT, CDR2 YNNKEL (reference sequence). The V and J ends lost 4 bases and 10 bases respectively, with 10 bases between them. CDR3 length equals 11 residues.

This clonotype was picked up one time. V gene TRBV5-1 combines with J gene TRBJ2-2; no definite D call. CDR1 and CDR2 (germline): SGHRS, YFSETQ. This CDR3 region has 15 residues. V lost 3 bases and J lost 0, with 9 bases in between. The CDR3 region is CASSSDQPNTGELFF. The CDR3, as DNA: TGCGCCAGCAGCTCGGACCAACCGAACACCGGGGAGCTGTTTTTT.

The chain combines TRBV20-1 with TRBJ2-5; D assignment may be TRBD1 or TRBD2 (5 bases each). Germline loops: CDR1 DFQATT, CDR2 SNEGSKA (reference sequence). The CDR3 sequence is 12 residues long. V was clipped by 6 bases and J by 4 bases, with 12 bases between them. The CDR3 protein is CSASRAGETQYF. The CDR3 DNA reads as TGCAGTGCGAGCAGGGCGGGAGAGACCCAGTACTTC.

J is TRBJ2-7 and V is TRBV7-2; TRBD2 matches 11 bases. V trimming: 0 bases; J trimming: 1 base; junction bases outside the gene matches: 8. Germline CDR1 and CDR2: SGHTA and FQGNSA. This CDR3 contains 18 residues. The CDR3 DNA reads as TGTGCCAGCAGCTTAGCTTTAGCGGGAGGGCGAAAGTCCTACGAGCAGTACTTC. Encoded protein: CASSLALAGGRKSYEQYF.

This clonotype was detected many times. In DNA form, the CDR3 reads TGTGCCAGCAGCTTAGCGCGAAGAGGACAGGGACTACATGGCTACACCTTC. It codes for CASSLARRGQGLHGYTF. The chain recombines TRBV7-2 with TRBJ1-2; 8 nucleotides agree with TRBD1. Losses at the gene ends were 0 bases for V and 6 bases for J; bases not matched to a gene: 12. This CDR3 contains 17 residues. CDR1 is SGHTA, CDR2 FQGNSA, per germline.

Ten or more counts support this clonotype. The V gene is TRBV7-9, the J gene TRBJ2-2; the match to TRBD1 covers 7 bases. The CDR3 consists of 15 residues. The trim removed 2 bases at V and 1 base at J, leaving 1 base unmatched. Germline values: CDR1 SEHNR, CDR2 FQNEAQ (reference sequence). The CDR3 coding sequence is TGTGCCAGCAGCTTAAACAGGGGGAACACCGGGGAGCTGTTTTTT. Its protein is CASSLNRGNTGELFF.

This clonotype was seen many times. The CDR3 sequence: CASSLRRQGSYEQYF. DNA for the CDR3: TGTGCCAGCAGCTTAAGGAGACAGGGATCCTACGAGCAGTACTTC. The chain combines TRBV7-8 with TRBJ2-7; 7 bases are shared with TRBD1. The V gene end was trimmed by 2 bases and the J gene end by 1 base; junction bases not matched to a gene: 5. This CDR3 spans 15 amino acids. Per germline, CDR1 SGHVS and CDR2 FQNEAQ. Together with reference TRBV7-8 and TRBJ2-7, the CDR3 gives the full variable domain: GAGVSQSPRYKVAKRGQDVALRCDPISGHVSLFWYQQALGQGPEFLTYFQNEAQLDKSGLPSDRFFAERPEGSVSTLKIQRTQQEDSAVYLCASSLRRQGSYEQYFGPGTRLTVT.